In its sample, the clone carrying this TCR beta chain was seen many times. Its antigen is not known. This record comes from a study of beta chain features in type 1 diabetes. Around 120 mL of blood, on average, came from one heparinised draw per donor. By way of CD45RO/CCR7/CD25/CD127/CD95/CD27, the CD4+ regulatory, stem cell-like memory, central memory and naive cells were sorted. The isolated RNA, all of it, was reverse transcribed, so expressed TCRB transcripts were what got sequenced. Assay used: immunoSEQ multiplex PCR; TCRdb lists only in-frame clones, some missing. The sample contains 250,000 to 300,000 clones, about 8% of which appear only once. The study's findings and limits: Cells expressing TCR highly could be over-represented by cDNA sequencing.

There are 16 residues in the CDR3. CDR1 is MDHEN, CDR2 SYDVKM, per germline. Trimming left V 6 bases short and J 0 bases short, with 12 bases between. V and J are TRBV28 and TRBJ2-6; the D gene could be TRBD1 or TRBD2 (5 bases each). Sequenced: central memory CD4+ T cells from blood. The receptor's source is a woman younger than 30 in good health. This CDR3 reads CASRTMGDSGANVLTF. The CDR3 DNA follows: TGTGCCAGCAGGACAATGGGGGACTCTGGGGCCAACGTCCTGACTTTC.